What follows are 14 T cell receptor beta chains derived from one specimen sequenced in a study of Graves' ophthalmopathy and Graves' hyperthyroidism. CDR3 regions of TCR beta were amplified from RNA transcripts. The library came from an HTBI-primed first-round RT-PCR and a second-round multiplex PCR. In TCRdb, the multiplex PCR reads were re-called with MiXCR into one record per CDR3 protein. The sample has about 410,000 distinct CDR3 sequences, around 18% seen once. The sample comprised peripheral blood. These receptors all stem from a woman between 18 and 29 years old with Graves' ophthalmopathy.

CDR3 coding DNA: TGTGCCAGCAGCTACTCTAACAGGGGTAACTATGGCTACACCTTC. Translating gives CASSYSNRGNYGYTF. The chain is built from TRBV28 and TRBJ1-2, with 7 bases fitting TRBD1. The J segment lost 1 base and the V segment lost 6 bases, leaving 8 bases of the junction unmatched. The CDR3 consists of 15 residues. Germline V gene sequence: CDR1 MDHEN, CDR2 SYDVKM.

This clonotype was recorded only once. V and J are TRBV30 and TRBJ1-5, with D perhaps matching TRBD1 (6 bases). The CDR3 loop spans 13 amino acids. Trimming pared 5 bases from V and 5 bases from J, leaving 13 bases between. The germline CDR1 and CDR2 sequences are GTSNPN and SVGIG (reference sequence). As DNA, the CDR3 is TGTGCCTGGTCAACAGGGCTCCATCAGCCCCAGCATTTT. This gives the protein CAWSTGLHQPQHF. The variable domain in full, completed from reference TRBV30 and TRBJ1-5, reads SQTIHQWPATLVQPVGSPLSLECTVEGTSNPNLYWYRQAAGRGLQLLFYSVGIGQISSEVPQNLSASRPQDRQFILSSKKLLLSDSGFYLCAWSTGLHQPQHFGDGTRLSIL.

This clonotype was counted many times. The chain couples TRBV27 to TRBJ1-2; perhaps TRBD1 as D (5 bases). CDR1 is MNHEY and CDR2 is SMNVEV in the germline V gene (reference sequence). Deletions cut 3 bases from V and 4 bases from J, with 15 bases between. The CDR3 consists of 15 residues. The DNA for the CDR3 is TGTGCCAGCAGTTTGGGGACGGGCAGGGCCTATGGCTACACCTTC. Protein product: CASSLGTGRAYGYTF.

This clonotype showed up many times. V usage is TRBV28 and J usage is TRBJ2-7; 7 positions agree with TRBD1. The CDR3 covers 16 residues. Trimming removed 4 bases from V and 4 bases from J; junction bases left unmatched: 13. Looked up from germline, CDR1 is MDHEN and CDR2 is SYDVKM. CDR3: CASSSLQGRPGYEQYF. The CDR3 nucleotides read TGTGCCAGCAGTTCCCTACAGGGGCGGCCTGGGTACGAGCAGTACTTC.

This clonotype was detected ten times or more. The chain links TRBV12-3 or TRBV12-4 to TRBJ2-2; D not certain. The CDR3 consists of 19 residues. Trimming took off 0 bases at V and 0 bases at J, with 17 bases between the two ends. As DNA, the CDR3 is TGTGCCAGCAGTTTAGCGGCTAGACGGCAGTTCGCGAACACCGGGGAGCTGTTTTTT. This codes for CASSLAARRQFANTGELFF.

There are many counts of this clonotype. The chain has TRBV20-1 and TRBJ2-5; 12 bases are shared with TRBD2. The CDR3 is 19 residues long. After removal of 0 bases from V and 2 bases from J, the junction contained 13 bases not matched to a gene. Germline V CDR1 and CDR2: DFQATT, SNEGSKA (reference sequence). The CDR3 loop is CSARDGVSSGRAGQETQYF. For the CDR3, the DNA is TGCAGTGCTAGAGATGGGGTGTCTAGCGGGAGGGCCGGACAAGAGACCCAGTACTTC.

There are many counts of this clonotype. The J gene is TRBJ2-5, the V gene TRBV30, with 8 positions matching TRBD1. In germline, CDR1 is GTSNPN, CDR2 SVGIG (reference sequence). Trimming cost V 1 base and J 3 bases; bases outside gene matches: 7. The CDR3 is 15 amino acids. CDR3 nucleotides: TGTGCCTGGAGTGGGGGGACAGGACTGAAAGAGACCCAGTACTTC. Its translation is CAWSGGTGLKETQYF.

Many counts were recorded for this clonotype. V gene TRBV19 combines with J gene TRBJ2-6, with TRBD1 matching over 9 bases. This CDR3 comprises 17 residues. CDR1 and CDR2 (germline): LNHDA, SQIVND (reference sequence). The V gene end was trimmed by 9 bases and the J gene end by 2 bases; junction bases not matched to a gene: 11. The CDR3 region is CASFRGTGSPGANVLTF. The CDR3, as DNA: TGTGCCAGCTTTCGCGGGACAGGGAGCCCTGGGGCCAACGTCCTGACTTTC.

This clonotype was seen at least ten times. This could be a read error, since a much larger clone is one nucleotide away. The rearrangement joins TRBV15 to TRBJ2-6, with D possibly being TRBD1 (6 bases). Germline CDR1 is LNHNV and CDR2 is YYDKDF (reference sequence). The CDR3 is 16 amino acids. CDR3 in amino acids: CATSPGQNPGANVPTF. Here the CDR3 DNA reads TGTGCCACCAGTCCCGGACAGAACCCTGGGGCCAACGTCCCGACTTTC.

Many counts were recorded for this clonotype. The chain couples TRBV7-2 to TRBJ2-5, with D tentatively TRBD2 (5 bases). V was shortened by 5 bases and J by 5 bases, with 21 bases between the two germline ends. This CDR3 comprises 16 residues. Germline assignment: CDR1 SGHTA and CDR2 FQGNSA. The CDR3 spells CASSRNRDYPGETQYF. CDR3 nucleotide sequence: TGTGCCAGCAGCCGTAACAGAGACTATCCCGGGGAGACCCAGTACTTC.

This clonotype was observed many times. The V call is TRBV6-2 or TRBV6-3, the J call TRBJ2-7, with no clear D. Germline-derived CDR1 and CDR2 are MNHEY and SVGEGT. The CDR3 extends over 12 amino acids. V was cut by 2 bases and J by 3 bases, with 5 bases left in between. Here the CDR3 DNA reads TGTGCCAGCAGTTACACCGTCTACGAGCAGTACTTC. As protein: CASSYTVYEQYF.

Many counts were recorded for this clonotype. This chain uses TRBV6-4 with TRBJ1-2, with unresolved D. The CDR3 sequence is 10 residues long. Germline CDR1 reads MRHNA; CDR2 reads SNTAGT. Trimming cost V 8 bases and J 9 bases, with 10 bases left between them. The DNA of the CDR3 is TGTGCCAGCGGAGGGCAACGCTACACCTTC. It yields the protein CASGGQRYTF.

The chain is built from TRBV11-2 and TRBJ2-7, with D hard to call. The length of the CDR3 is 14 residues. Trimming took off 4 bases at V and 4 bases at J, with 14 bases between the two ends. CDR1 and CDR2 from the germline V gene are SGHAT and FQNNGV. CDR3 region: CASSSGSYLYEQYF. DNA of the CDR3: TGTGCCAGCAGCTCCGGCTCGTACCTTTACGAGCAGTACTTC.

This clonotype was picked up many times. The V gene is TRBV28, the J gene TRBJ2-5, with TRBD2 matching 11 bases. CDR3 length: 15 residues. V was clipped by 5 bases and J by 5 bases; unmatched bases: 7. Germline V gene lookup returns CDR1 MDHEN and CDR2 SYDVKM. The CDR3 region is CASSLTSGRMETQYF. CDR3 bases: TGTGCCAGCAGTCTCACTAGCGGGAGAATGGAGACCCAGTACTTC.